The clone carrying this TCR beta chain was picked up a small number of times. Its antigen is unidentified. Germline lookup yields CDR1 SGHAT and CDR2 FQNNGV. CDR3 length: 14 amino acids. The ends lost 3 bases at V and 7 bases at J; junction bases unmatched: 5. These data come from a study of T-cell reconstitution after alpha-beta-depleted transplantation in children. Findings of the study overall: Fresh T-cell production supplied most of the T-cell counts and diversity seen one year after transplant.

Library preparation (for TCRbeta) was performed with unique molecular identifiers. One entry per CDR3 protein, called by TCRdb with MiXCR from the PCR reads. The table includes about 300,000 distinct CDR3 sequences, almost 8% detected once. The TCR was taken from a female patient aged 2-9 years who had a stem cell transplant for Fanconi anemia, so the T cells may come from the graft donor. The J gene is TRBJ2-1, the V gene TRBV11-2, with 8 nucleotides matching TRBD1. The specimen comprised peripheral blood, sampled 360 days after TCRalphabeta/CD19-depleted stem cell transplant. CDR3 DNA: TGTGCCAGCAGCTTGGCAGGGGGCAAGAATGAGCAGTTCTTC. It yields the protein CASSLAGGKNEQFF.